The 8 T cell receptor beta chains below come from one sample, sequenced in a study of shared clonotypes between healthy human individuals. This table comes from immunoSEQ multiplex PCR, and its TCRdb copy is limited to in-frame clones, with some not included. The sample has 550,000 to 750,000 clones, just under 97% seen once; the top ten hold 0.11%. It was CD45RO-negative cells, positively selected for CCR7, that made up naive CD8 cells, with terminally differentiated effector memory CD45RA+ cells excluded. Input material: naive CD8+ T cells sorted from blood. The origin of the receptors is a woman aged 25 to 39 in good health.

The V call is TRBV7-2, the J call TRBJ2-7, with TRBD1 matching 7 bases. V lost 4 bases, J lost 2 bases, and 8 bases stayed unmatched. The CDR3 contains 15 residues. Germline assignment: CDR1 SGHTA and CDR2 FQGNSA. Here the CDR3 reads CASSSTGTVTYEQYF. The CDR3 region has the DNA TGTGCCAGCAGCTCTACCGGGACAGTCACCTACGAGCAGTACTTC.

This clone was seen only once. This sequence joins TRBV28 and TRBJ1-3; D is unclear. The V gene lost 3 bases and the J gene lost 3 bases, with 9 bases spanning the gap. Germline lookup yields CDR1 MDHEN and CDR2 SYDVKM. The CDR3 consists of 14 residues. The CDR3 DNA sequence: TGTGCCAGCAGTTTCTCCCTTGGTGGAAACACCATATATTTT. As protein: CASSFSLGGNTIYF.

The chain has TRBV7-8 and TRBJ2-7; tentatively, D is TRBD1 or TRBD2 (5 bases each). This CDR3 region has 13 residues. Germline CDR1 reads SGHVS; CDR2 reads FQNEAQ. V lost 4 bases and J lost 2, with 9 bases in between. CDR3 loop: CASSYGAAYEQYF. CDR3 DNA: TGTGCCAGCAGCTACGGGGCTGCCTACGAGCAGTACTTC.

The chain is built from TRBV11-2 and TRBJ1-5; D not resolved. The CDR3 runs 15 residues. The V end lost 1 base, the J end lost 8 bases, and 15 bases lay between the germline ends. CDR1 and CDR2 (germline): SGHAT, FQNNGV. The CDR3 here is CASSLASGVMEPQHF. The CDR3 DNA is TGTGCCAGCAGCTTAGCGTCTGGGGTAATGGAGCCCCAGCATTTT.

The genes are TRBV15 and TRBJ2-5, with 10 bases matching TRBD2. This CDR3 has 15 residues. The J segment lost 5 bases and the V segment lost 3 bases, leaving 6 bases of the junction unmatched. The germline V gene encodes CDR1 LNHNV and CDR2 YYDKDF (reference sequence). CDR3 in DNA: TGTGCCACCAGCAGTTCTAGCGGGAGTCGCGAGACCCAGTACTTC. Its protein is CATSSSSGSRETQYF.

The chain uses TRBV7-9 and TRBJ1-4; 7 bases are shared with TRBD1. The germline V gene encodes CDR1 SEHNR and CDR2 FQNEAQ (reference sequence). V trimming: 3 bases; J trimming: 0 bases; junction bases outside the gene matches: 7. The CDR3 totals 17 residues. The CDR3 DNA is TGTGCCAGCAGCTTGGGAAACAGGGGCCCAACTAATGAAAAACTGTTTTTT. Translation: CASSLGNRGPTNEKLFF.

V and J are TRBV6-1 and TRBJ2-1; perhaps D is TRBD1 or TRBD2 (5 bases each). This CDR3 has 13 amino acids. The ends were cut back, 1 base at V and 8 bases at J, with 9 bases in the middle. Germline CDR1 MNHNS, CDR2 SASEGT. Written as DNA, the CDR3 is TGTGCCAGCAGTGAAGTTGGGGGAGATGAGCAGTTCTTC. This translates into CASSEVGGDEQFF.

The V gene is TRBV7-7, the J gene TRBJ2-3; no reliable D call. CDR1 is SSHAT and CDR2 is FNYEAQ in the germline V gene (reference sequence). Trimming removed 3 bases at V and 5 bases at J, with 9 bases between. This CDR3 has 13 residues. This CDR3 is CASSFSPLDTQYF. CDR3 nucleotide sequence: TGTGCCAGCAGCTTTTCCCCCCTAGATACGCAGTATTTT.